The 31 T cell receptor beta chains below were found in one sample sequenced in a study of CD8+CD57+ T cells in acquired aplastic anemia. Sequenced patients had shown CD8+CD57+ cell expansion by flow cytometry. Genomic DNA constituted the template upon which TCR beta VDJ and CDR3 profiling was performed. Via MiXCR, TCRdb re-called the reads, giving one row per CDR3 protein. This table has roughly 170,000 distinct CDR3 sequences, about 44% appearing once. Sequencing used sorted CD4+, CD8+, or CD8+CD57+ T cells (not recorded which) from PBMCs. These receptors originate from a human donor with aplastic anemia.

This clonotype was recorded at least ten times. The CDR3 DNA reads as TGTGCCAGCAGTTGGACAGGGGGTGGTCAGCCCCAGCATTTT. Protein: CASSWTGGGQPQHF. The chain links TRBV12-3 or TRBV12-4 to TRBJ1-5; TRBD1 matches 10 bases. Trimming removed 4 bases from V and 6 bases from J; junction bases left unmatched: 3. The length of the CDR3 is 14 residues.

In its sample, this clonotype was seen a few times. The chain uses TRBV24-1 and TRBJ1-1, with D uncertain. CDR1 is KGHDR, CDR2 SFDVKD, per germline. The CDR3 has 14 residues. Trimming stripped 3 bases from V and 1 base from J, with 8 bases between. The CDR3 region has the DNA TGTGCCACCAGTGATACCGGACGGAACACTGAAGCTTTCTTT. It translates to CATSDTGRNTEAFF.

This chain uses TRBV5-8 with TRBJ1-2; D unresolved. Trimming left V 5 bases short and J 0 bases short, with 8 bases between. The CDR3 consists of 13 residues. Germline values: CDR1 SGHTS, CDR2 YDEGEE. CDR3 coding DNA: TGTGCCAGCAGGGAAAGAGCTAACTATGGCTACACCTTC. Its protein product is CASRERANYGYTF.

The CDR3 DNA follows: TGTGCCAGCAGCTCTCTATCCGGGACAGGGAGTTCACCCCTCCACTTT. Translation gives CASSSLSGTGSSPLHF. V usage is TRBV11-1 and J usage is TRBJ1-6; TRBD1 aligns across 9 bases. The CDR3 loop spans 16 amino acids. Per germline, CDR1 SGHAT and CDR2 FQDESV (reference sequence). The V and J ends lost 4 bases and 9 bases, in that order; junction bases with no gene match: 10. The complete variable domain, with remaining parts taken from reference TRBV11-1 and TRBJ1-6, reads EAEVAQSPRYKITEKSQAVAFWCDPISGHATLYWYRQILGQGPELLVQFQDESVVDDSQLPKDRFSAERLKGVDSTLKIQPAELGDSAMYLCASSSLSGTGSSPLHFGNGTRLTVT.

The chain uses TRBV29-1 and TRBJ2-7; TRBD1 matches 8 bases. Trimming cost V 7 bases and J 0 bases; bases outside gene matches: 5. The CDR3 consists of 13 residues. The germline V gene encodes CDR1 SQVTM and CDR2 ANQGSEA. The CDR3 DNA reads as TGCAGCGCCGACAGGGGTCACTCCTACGAGCAGTACTTC. Its protein is CSADRGHSYEQYF.

This clonotype appeared once. The chain employs TRBV5-4 and TRBJ2-5; 8 nucleotides line up with TRBD2. Germline values: CDR1 SGHNT, CDR2 YYREEE (reference sequence). V shed 2 bases, J shed 0 bases, and the junction held 6 bases outside the gene matches. The CDR3 totals 16 residues. The CDR3 nucleotides read TGTGCCAGCAGCTTTAGGCTAGCGGGTAACCAAGAGACCCAGTACTTC. This sequence encodes CASSFRLAGNQETQYF.

A word on this clonotype: A read error may produce the germline difference seen at one junction end. This chain joins TRBV7-9 and TRBJ2-1; TRBD1 aligns across 8 bases. The CDR3 is 17 amino acids. Germline-derived CDR1 and CDR2 are SEHNR and FQNEAQ (reference sequence). CDR3 coding DNA: TGCGCCAGCAGCCAAGCGGTCAGGGGGCTGGATTTCAATGAGCAGTTCTTC. It encodes CASSQAVRGLDFNEQFF.

The rearrangement uses TRBV7-3 and TRBJ2-2; no clear D gene. Germline CDR1 SGHTA, CDR2 FQGTGA. Trimming removed 5 bases from V and 2 bases from J, with 6 bases in between. This CDR3 comprises 13 residues. CDR3 DNA: TGTGCCAGCAGCCAAGCTAACACCGGGGAGCTGTTTTTT. Its protein is CASSQANTGELFF.

V and J are TRBV7-2 and TRBJ2-7; D call uncertain. This CDR3 spans 12 amino acids. V was clipped by 3 bases and J by 3 bases, with 6 bases between them. Germline CDR1 SGHTA, CDR2 FQGNSA. This CDR3 reads CASSFEFYEQYF. The CDR3, as DNA: TGTGCCAGCAGCTTCGAATTCTACGAGCAGTACTTC.

This chain connects TRBV10-3 to TRBJ2-7; 7 bases fit TRBD1. This CDR3 is 15 amino acids long. Per germline, CDR1 ENHRY and CDR2 SYGVKD. V was pared by 5 bases and J by 3 bases, with 10 bases of the junction left unmatched. CDR3 bases: TGTGCCATCAGTCCGGGACAGCGTATTTTCTACGAGCAGTACTTC. Protein product: CAISPGQRIFYEQYF.

The rearrangement links TRBV4-1 to TRBJ2-1; unclear D gene. Between the trimmed V and J ends, which lost 5 bases and 8 bases, there was a span of 10 bases. The length of the CDR3 is 12 residues. CDR1 is MGHRA and CDR2 is YSYEKL in the germline V gene. The CDR3 nucleotides read TGCGCCAGCAGCTCTGAATTCGATGAGCAGTTCTTC. Its protein product is CASSSEFDEQFF.

The gene calls are TRBV2 and TRBJ2-7; 7 bases are a match to TRBD2. The length of the CDR3 is 12 residues. Germline values: CDR1 SNHLY, CDR2 FYNNEI. Germline trimming cut 7 bases from V and 7 bases from J; bases unmatched to any gene: 7. The DNA for the CDR3 is TGTGCCAGCATTCGGCAGGGAGGGGAGCAGTACTTC. Protein: CASIRQGGEQYF.

This clonotype was detected many times. The chain couples TRBV19 to TRBJ2-2, with 12 positions matching TRBD2. The CDR3 has 15 residues. CDR1 and CDR2 (germline): LNHDA, SQIVND (reference sequence). J gave up 6 bases and V 5 bases, and 4 bases lay outside the gene matches. CDR3 in DNA: TGTGCCAGTAGTTCCTGGACTAGCGGGGCCGGGGAGCTGTTTTTT. This encodes CASSSWTSGAGELFF.

Ten or more counts support this clonotype. V gene TRBV6-1 combines with J gene TRBJ1-2; D not certain. The CDR3 contains 16 residues. The germline V and J ends were trimmed by 6 bases and 0 bases, with 17 bases remaining between them. Germline CDR1 and CDR2: MNHNS and SASEGT. The CDR3 bases are TGTGCCAGCAGGAGCCACGGGATTCAGACTAACTATGGCTACACCTTC. Encoded protein: CASRSHGIQTNYGYTF.

This clonotype was observed many times. The chain carries TRBV7-2 and TRBJ1-1; no reliable D call. In germline, CDR1 is SGHTA, CDR2 FQGNSA. CDR3 length equals 13 residues. Trimming left V 6 bases short and J 1 base short, with 9 bases between. The CDR3 loop is CASSLDPNTEAFF. In DNA, the CDR3 is TGTGCCAGCAGTCTTGACCCGAACACTGAAGCTTTCTTT. Looking up the rest from reference TRBV7-2 and TRBJ1-1 gives the full variable domain: GAGVSQSPSNKVTEKGKDVELRCDPISGHTALYWYRQSLGQGLEFLIYFQGNSAPDKSGLPSDRFSAERTGGSVSTLTIQRTQQEDSAVYLCASSLDPNTEAFFGQGTRLTVV.

The sample holds many counts of this clonotype. The chain links TRBV9 to TRBJ2-7; 9 bases agree with TRBD1. This CDR3 contains 15 residues. Trimming took 4 bases from V and 6 from J; bases not matched to a gene: 11. Germline values: CDR1 SGDLS, CDR2 YYNGEE. The CDR3 spells CASSKGQGSVAEQYF. CDR3 coding DNA: TGTGCCAGCAGCAAAGGACAGGGGTCTGTCGCCGAGCAGTACTTC. Variable domain in full (rest from reference TRBV9 and TRBJ2-7): DSGVTQTPKHLITATGQRVTLRCSPRSGDLSVYWYQQSLDQGLQFLIQYYNGEERAKGNILERFSAQQFPDLHSELNLSSLELGDSALYFCASSKGQGSVAEQYFGPGTRLTVT.

This clonotype was counted many times. Likely a read error: the CDR3 ends without its conserved phenylalanine or tryptophan. It is unclear where the CDR3 begins or ends on the DNA, so no DNA is shown, and the CDR3 is as TCRdb lists it. The rearrangement links TRBV5-1 to TRBJ2-5; whether TRBD1, the table's D call, matches the DNA was not checked. Inclusive of both ends, the CDR3 amounts to 11 amino acids. CDR1 and CDR2 from the germline V gene are SGHRS and YFSETQ. The CDR3 region is CAIPADAGSSL.

Concerning this clonotype: This clone may be a read error of a much larger clone one base away. V usage is TRBV10-3 and J usage is TRBJ1-2; 8 positions match TRBD1. Looked up from germline, CDR1 is ENHRY and CDR2 is SYGVKD. Unmatched junction bases numbered 10, after V lost 10 bases and J lost 3 bases. This CDR3 is 14 amino acids long. Here the CDR3 DNA reads TGTGCCAGCAGGGCCATGGGACAGGACTATGGCTACACCTTC. Translating it yields CASRAMGQDYGYTF.

There are a few counts of this clonotype. The chain employs TRBV29-1 and TRBJ2-5; 12 bases match TRBD1. The V and J ends lost 3 bases and 5 bases, in that order; junction bases with no gene match: 7. Germline CDR1 is SQVTM and CDR2 is ANQGSEA. The CDR3 sequence is 15 residues long. The CDR3 region has the DNA TGCAGCGTTGAGGGGGACAGGGGGCGCGCGGAGACCCAGTACTTC. Translation gives CSVEGDRGRAETQYF.

This clonotype was seen only a few times. The rearrangement joins TRBV7-9 to TRBJ1-1; D is possibly TRBD1 (6 bases). Germline V CDR1 and CDR2: SEHNR, FQNEAQ (reference sequence). The CDR3 sequence is 12 residues long. With 5 bases removed from V and 8 bases from J, the gap between germline ends came to 12 bases. CDR3 in DNA: TGTGCCAGCAGCCAAAGGGACAACGAAGCTTTCTTT. Its translation: CASSQRDNEAFF.

V and J are TRBV29-1 and TRBJ2-5; D gene uncertain. Germline V gene lookup returns CDR1 SQVTM and CDR2 ANQGSEA. Trimming cost V 7 bases and J 11 bases, with 23 bases left between them. The CDR3 runs to 13 residues. CDR3 protein: CSALGVNDDTQYF. CDR3 nucleotide sequence: TGCAGCGCCCTTGGGGTCAACGACGACACACAGTACTTC. Supplemented by reference TRBV29-1 and TRBJ2-5, the full variable domain reads SAVISQKPSRDICQRGTSLTIQCQVDSQVTMMFWYRQQPGQSLTLIATANQGSEATYESGFVIDKFPISRPNLTFSTLTVSNMSPEDSSIYLCSALGVNDDTQYFGPGTRLLVL.

This chain uses TRBV7-2 with TRBJ2-7; D remains unclear. Germline lookup yields CDR1 SGHTA and CDR2 FQGNSA. The CDR3 covers 13 residues. Trimming took off 2 bases at V and 2 bases at J, with 7 bases between the two ends. CDR3 in DNA: TGTGCCAGCAGCTTAAACGCCGCCTACGAGCAGTACTTC. This encodes CASSLNAAYEQYF.

V usage is TRBV18 and J usage is TRBJ1-4, with D maybe TRBD1 (5 bases). Germline CDR1 reads KGHSH; CDR2 reads LQKENI. The CDR3 extends over 14 amino acids. V gave up 1 base and J gave up 6 bases, with 9 bases separating them. CDR3 nucleotides: TGTGCCAGCTCACCACGGGGGACGGATGAAAAACTGTTTTTT. Translated: CASSPRGTDEKLFF.

J is TRBJ1-5 and V is TRBV19; no firm D call. The V and J ends lost 5 bases and 11 bases respectively, with 7 bases between them. The germline V gene encodes CDR1 LNHDA and CDR2 SQIVND (reference sequence). CDR3 length: 10 amino acids. The CDR3 protein is CASSGEAQHF. The CDR3 coding sequence is TGTGCCAGTAGTGGGGAGGCCCAGCATTTT.

The rearrangement uses TRBV7-9 and TRBJ2-7; D is uncertain. V gave up 9 bases and J gave up 0 bases, with 15 bases separating them. Germline lookup yields CDR1 SEHNR and CDR2 FQNEAQ (reference sequence). This CDR3 has 14 residues. CDR3 bases: TGTGCCAGTAGTATAAGATTGGACTCCTACGAGCAGTACTTC. Translated: CASSIRLDSYEQYF.

The chain employs TRBV20-1 and TRBJ2-3, with D possibly matching TRBD2 (6 bases). Germline V gives CDR1 DFQATT, CDR2 SNEGSKA (reference sequence). The CDR3 has 17 residues. The V and J ends lost 5 bases and 0 bases respectively, with 21 bases between them. The CDR3 here is CSAGGGWSHTSTDTQYF. CDR3 sequence (DNA): TGCAGTGCTGGGGGAGGTTGGAGCCACACTAGCACAGATACGCAGTATTTT.

The chain recombines TRBV20-1 with TRBJ1-2; D is unclear. From germline, CDR1 is DFQATT and CDR2 SNEGSKA (reference sequence). The CDR3 contains 14 residues. Trimming removed 1 base from V and 6 bases from J, with 15 bases in between. The CDR3: CSARGLALSDGYTF. The CDR3 nucleotides read TGCAGTGCTAGAGGACTGGCGTTAAGCGATGGCTACACCTTC.

This sequence joins TRBV19 and TRBJ1-3; 7 nucleotides line up with TRBD1. This CDR3 spans 14 amino acids. Germline-derived CDR1 and CDR2 are LNHDA and SQIVND (reference sequence). The V segment lost 7 bases and the J segment 2 bases; nucleotides outside the gene matches: 5. The CDR3 DNA reads TGTGCCAGTACCCCGGACAGGCCTGGAAACACCATATATTTT. Its protein product is CASTPDRPGNTIYF.

This clonotype was found many times. This chain connects TRBV5-1 to TRBJ2-2, with 8 nucleotides matching TRBD1. The CDR3 has 16 residues. Germline CDR1 SGHRS, CDR2 YFSETQ. The V gene end was trimmed by 0 bases and the J gene end by 6 bases; junction bases not matched to a gene: 7. The CDR3 region has the DNA TGCGCCAGCAGCTTGGGACTGGACAGGGTGGCCGGGGAGCTGTTTTTT. The encoded protein is CASSLGLDRVAGELFF. Supplemented by reference TRBV5-1 and TRBJ2-2, the full variable domain reads KAGVTQTPRYLIKTRGQQVTLSCSPISGHRSVSWYQQTPGQGLQFLFEYFSETQRNKGNFPGRFSGRQFSNSRSEMNVSTLELGDSALYLCASSLGLDRVAGELFFGEGSRLTVL.

The rearrangement uses TRBV5-6 and TRBJ1-2, with 10 bases that match TRBD1. V lost 2 bases to trimming and J lost 5 bases; unmatched junction nucleotides: 9. Germline-derived CDR1 and CDR2 are SGHDT and YYEEEE. This CDR3 is built from 16 residues. The CDR3 DNA reads as TGTGCCAGCAGCTTACCCCCGGGGACAGGGGCGTATGGCTACACCTTC. Protein: CASSLPPGTGAYGYTF. The full variable domain, rest sourced from reference TRBV5-6 and TRBJ1-2, is DAGVTQSPTHLIKTRGQQVTLRCSPKSGHDTVSWYQQALGQGPQFIFQYYEEEERQRGNFPDRFSGHQFPNYSSELNVNALLLGDSALYLCASSLPPGTGAYGYTFGSGTRLTVV.

This clonotype was observed many times. The gene calls are TRBV7-2 and TRBJ1-1, with 9 bases lining up with TRBD1. Germline lookup yields CDR1 SGHTA and CDR2 FQGNSA. The trim removed 0 bases at V and 0 bases at J, leaving 5 bases unmatched. This CDR3 contains 17 residues. The CDR3: CASSLAGTGPMNTEAFF. The CDR3 DNA sequence: TGTGCCAGCAGCTTAGCCGGGACAGGGCCTATGAACACTGAAGCTTTCTTT.